This is a list of T cell receptor beta chains from one sample in a study of control samples from healthy donors and cancer patients. Sequencing used immunoSEQ multiplex PCR; TCRdb keeps in-frame clones, though not all of them. The sample gives roughly 220,000 clones, roughly 94% of which show up once; roughly 1.6% is in the top ten. The sequencing input was blood. These receptors were taken from a man in his fifties in good health. CDR3s include the opening cysteine and the closing phenylalanine or tryptophan. The order of the fields is V gene, D gene, clone size, J gene, CDR3 DNA, CDR3 protein. A D gene is named only where the DNA matches it firmly. The size entry is marked missing in some rows and otherwise reads once, few, many or a size class.

V: TRBV2; D: TRBD1; size: -; J: TRBJ1-2; DNA: TGTGCCAGCACTATGGCTGGGACAGGGAGGGGCTACACCTTC; CDR3: CASTMAGTGRGYTF
V: TRBV28; D: TRBD1; size: -; J: TRBJ1-6; DNA: TGTGCCAGCGACCTCATCCCCGGGACAGGGGGAGAGAGCTCCTATAATTCACCCCTCCACTTT; CDR3: CASDLIPGTGGESSYNSPLHF
V: TRBV7-9; D: -; size: -; J: TRBJ2-3; DNA: TGTGCCAGCAGCTTAACGCTAGCTCCAGATACGCAGTATTTT; CDR3: CASSLTLAPDTQYF
V: TRBV2; D: -; size: -; J: TRBJ1-3; DNA: TGTGCCAGCAGGGGCCGGGGGCTCGGAAACACCATATATTTT; CDR3: CASRGRGLGNTIYF
V: TRBV9; D: -; size: -; J: TRBJ1-1; DNA: TGTGCCAGCAGCGCGCAAACAGTGAACACTGAAGCTTTCTTT; CDR3: CASSAQTVNTEAFF
V: TRBV2; D: -; size: -; J: TRBJ1-1; DNA: TGTGCCAGCGTTGAGACAGCGGAAGCTTTCTTT; CDR3: CASVETAEAFF
V: TRBV27; D: -; size: -; J: TRBJ1-2; DNA: TGTGCCAGCAGTTGGCCCCACTATGGCTACACCTTC; CDR3: CASSWPHYGYTF
V: TRBV7-9; D: -; size: once; J: TRBJ1-3; DNA: TGTGCCAGCAGCCTCCCGGCGGGGGAAGGAAACACCATATATTTT; CDR3: CASSLPAGEGNTIYF
V: TRBV7-9; D: TRBD1; size: -; J: TRBJ1-6; DNA: TGTGCCAGCAGCGCGGGACAGGGCTTGTCACCCCTCCACTTT; CDR3: CASSAGQGLSPLHF
V: TRBV5-6; D: -; size: -; J: TRBJ1-1; DNA: TGTGCCAGCAGCTTGGAGGGGGGTTACGAAGCTTTCTTT; CDR3: CASSLEGGYEAFF
V: TRBV6-1; D: TRBD1; size: -; J: TRBJ2-7; DNA: TGTGCCAGCAGTGATGAGGGGGCTGGCGTGCAGTACTTC; CDR3: CASSDEGAGVQYF
V: TRBV7-2; D: -; size: -; J: TRBJ2-3; DNA: TGTGCCAGCAGATTAGGGGTGACAGATACGCAGTATTTT; CDR3: CASRLGVTDTQYF
V: TRBV29-1; D: TRBD2; size: -; J: TRBJ2-2; DNA: TGCAGCGTTTCCTTCCTAGCGGGGCGCACCGGGGAGCTGTTTTTT; CDR3: CSVSFLAGRTGELFF
V: TRBV11-2; D: TRBD2; size: once; J: TRBJ2-7; DNA: TGTGCCAGCAGCCGGGGGGGGGCTTTCACCTACGAGCAGTACTTC; CDR3: CASSRGGAFTYEQYF
V: TRBV6-5; D: -; size: -; J: TRBJ1-3; DNA: TGTGCCCTTCGCGGTTACGGAAACACCATATATTTT; CDR3: CALRGYGNTIYF
V: TRBV6-2/TRBV6-3; D: TRBD2; size: -; J: TRBJ2-3; DNA: TGTGCCAGCAGTGGGACTAGCGGGGGGGCCAGAGATACGCAGTATTTT; CDR3: CASSGTSGGARDTQYF
V: TRBV28; D: -; size: once; J: TRBJ1-1; DNA: TGTGCCAGCAGTGGACAGAGGGCTAACACTGAAGCTTTCTTT; CDR3: CASSGQRANTEAFF
V: TRBV5-1; D: -; size: -; J: TRBJ1-6; DNA: TGCGCCAGCAGCTTGGACTCCTATAATTCACCCCTCCACTTT; CDR3: CASSLDSYNSPLHF
V: TRBV7-9; D: TRBD1; size: -; J: TRBJ2-3; DNA: TGTGCCAGCAGCCAAGCCGCTAACAGGGGTGTTGATACGCAGTATTTT; CDR3: CASSQAANRGVDTQYF
V: TRBV24-1; D: TRBD1; size: -; J: TRBJ2-3; DNA: TGTGCCACCAGTGATGGAGGACAGGGCGTCACAGATACGCAGTATTTT; CDR3: CATSDGGQGVTDTQYF
V: TRBV3-1/TRBV3-2; D: -; size: -; J: TRBJ2-3; DNA: TGTGCCAGCAGCCCCCGGGACCAGAGCACAGATACGCAGTATTTT; CDR3: CASSPRDQSTDTQYF
V: TRBV5-4; D: -; size: -; J: TRBJ2-3; DNA: TGTGCCAGCAGCTGGGCGGCGGGGATCCGCACAGATACGCAGTATTTT; CDR3: CASSWAAGIRTDTQYF
V: TRBV19; D: -; size: -; J: TRBJ1-1; DNA: TGTGCCAGTAGTCGGGGATGGTACACTGAAGCTTTCTTT; CDR3: CASSRGWYTEAFF
V: TRBV7-2; D: -; size: -; J: TRBJ1-4; DNA: TGTGCCAGCAGCTTCCGATCGACAAGATCGGGTGAAAAACTGTTTTTT; CDR3: CASSFRSTRSGEKLFF
V: TRBV2; D: -; size: -; J: TRBJ2-5; DNA: TGTGCCAGCGCGGTAGTTCAGGAGACCCAGTACTTC; CDR3: CASAVVQETQYF
V: TRBV18; D: TRBD1; size: -; J: TRBJ1-4; DNA: TGTGCCAGCTCACCAAATTGGGACAGGCTTGAAAAACTGTTTTTT; CDR3: CASSPNWDRLEKLFF
V: TRBV4-1; D: -; size: once; J: TRBJ2-2; DNA: TGCGCCAGCAGCCAAGATGGCAGGCTTTACACCGGGGAGCTGTTTTTT; CDR3: CASSQDGRLYTGELFF
V: TRBV28; D: -; size: -; J: TRBJ1-2; DNA: TGTGCCAGCAGTTTAGGGGATCGAAACTATGGCTACACCTTC; CDR3: CASSLGDRNYGYTF
V: TRBV7-8; D: -; size: -; J: TRBJ1-2; DNA: TGTGCCAGCAGCTTCGACACCGGCGGCTACACCTTC; CDR3: CASSFDTGGYTF
V: TRBV6-1; D: -; size: once; J: TRBJ1-2; DNA: TGTGCCAGCAGTGAATACCCCTATGGCTACACCTTC; CDR3: CASSEYPYGYTF
V: TRBV14; D: -; size: -; J: TRBJ1-1; DNA: TGTGCCAGCAGCCAAGATGTGAACACTGAAGCTTTCTTT; CDR3: CASSQDVNTEAFF
V: TRBV5-1; D: TRBD2; size: -; J: TRBJ2-3; DNA: TGCGCCAGCAGCCAGGGACTAGCGGAAAGCACAGATACGCAGTATTTT; CDR3: CASSQGLAESTDTQYF
V: TRBV19; D: -; size: -; J: TRBJ1-1; DNA: TGTGCCAGTAGTATCCATAGAGCCGGGGGCACTGAAGCTTTCTTT; CDR3: CASSIHRAGGTEAFF
V: TRBV10-3; D: -; size: once; J: TRBJ2-1; DNA: TGTGCCATCAGTGAGCCAATACAGGGATCGGGCAATGAGCAGTTCTTC; CDR3: CAISEPIQGSGNEQFF
V: TRBV28; D: TRBD1; size: -; J: TRBJ1-5; DNA: TGTGCCAGCAGTACGACAGGGGGCAATCAGCCCCAGCATTTT; CDR3: CASSTTGGNQPQHF
V: TRBV7-9; D: -; size: -; J: TRBJ2-1; DNA: TGTGCCAGCAGACATGGCGGTTTTTTAGACAATGAGCAGTTCTTC; CDR3: CASRHGGFLDNEQFF
V: TRBV15; D: -; size: -; J: TRBJ2-3; DNA: TGTGCCACCAGCAGGGATCCAGCGGATACGCAGTATTTT; CDR3: CATSRDPADTQYF
V: TRBV7-6; D: TRBD1; size: -; J: TRBJ1-5; DNA: TGTGCCAGCAGCTTAAAGACAGGGGAAAGCAATCAGCCCCAGCATTTT; CDR3: CASSLKTGESNQPQHF
V: TRBV7-3; D: -; size: once; J: TRBJ2-7; DNA: TGTGCCAGCAGCTCTGACAACTCCTACGAGCAGTACTTC; CDR3: CASSSDNSYEQYF
V: TRBV24-1; D: TRBD1; size: once; J: TRBJ2-1; DNA: TGTGCCACCAGTGCCCTTTATGGACAGGGAACGACAAATGAGCAGTTCTTC; CDR3: CATSALYGQGTTNEQFF
V: TRBV5-6; D: -; size: -; J: TRBJ1-2; DNA: TGTGCCAGCAGCTTTCGGGGGAGTAACTATGGCTACACCTTC; CDR3: CASSFRGSNYGYTF
V: TRBV5-1; D: -; size: -; J: TRBJ2-7; DNA: TGCGCCAGCAGCTTGGAAGGGAGACTAGACGAGCAGTACTTC; CDR3: CASSLEGRLDEQYF
V: TRBV4-2; D: -; size: once; J: TRBJ2-7; DNA: TGTGCCAGCAGCCACTCTGGACAGGGAAGGGCGGGGGAGGGGGAGCAGTACTTC; CDR3: CASSHSGQGRAGEGEQYF
V: TRBV2; D: TRBD1; size: -; J: TRBJ1-5; DNA: TGTGCCAGCAAAACGGGACAGGGGGCTTATCAGCCCCAGCATTTT; CDR3: CASKTGQGAYQPQHF
V: TRBV2; D: TRBD1; size: -; J: TRBJ1-5; DNA: TGTGCCAGCAGCTCTCGTAGGGACAGGGGTAATCAGCCCCAGCATTTT; CDR3: CASSSRRDRGNQPQHF
V: TRBV18; D: TRBD1; size: -; J: TRBJ2-2; DNA: TGTGCCAGCTCCCCGACAGGGTTTGACGGGGAGCTGTTTTTT; CDR3: CASSPTGFDGELFF
V: TRBV9; D: -; size: -; J: TRBJ1-5; DNA: TGTGCCAGCAGCGGGCCCGCCAACCCCAATCAGCCCCAGCATTTT; CDR3: CASSGPANPNQPQHF
V: TRBV7-3; D: -; size: -; J: TRBJ2-2; DNA: TGTGCCAGCAGCTTATATGGGACCTCGAATACCCGGGACATACATAAGACCGGGGAGCTGTTTTTT; CDR3: CASSLYGTSNTRDIHKTGELFF
V: TRBV5-1; D: -; size: -; J: TRBJ1-6; DNA: TGCGCCAGCAGCCCTAGGGGGGTAGATTCACCCCTCCACTTT; CDR3: CASSPRGVDSPLHF
V: TRBV5-4; D: TRBD1; size: -; J: TRBJ1-2; DNA: TGTGCCAGCAGCTTGCCCCGACAGGGTTTTTATGGCTACACCTTC; CDR3: CASSLPRQGFYGYTF
V: TRBV30; D: -; size: -; J: TRBJ1-4; DNA: TGTGCCTGGAGTGGGGGGTTTGGGGAAAAACTGTTTTTT; CDR3: CAWSGGFGEKLFF
V: TRBV5-1; D: -; size: -; J: TRBJ2-2; DNA: TGCGCCAGCACTGCCCAAGGACCGAGAAACACCGGGGAGCTGTTTTTT; CDR3: CASTAQGPRNTGELFF
V: TRBV28; D: -; size: -; J: TRBJ1-5; DNA: TGTGCCAGCAGCCCTGACGGGGCGATGCAGCCCCAGCATTTT; CDR3: CASSPDGAMQPQHF
V: TRBV5-4; D: -; size: -; J: TRBJ1-3; DNA: TGTGCCAGCAGCTTGGGGGCGGAGGTCGGAAACACCATATATTTT; CDR3: CASSLGAEVGNTIYF
V: TRBV6-6; D: -; size: -; J: TRBJ2-7; DNA: TGTGCCAGCAGTTACCCAGCCGCGGACTCCTACGAGCAGTACTTC; CDR3: CASSYPAADSYEQYF
V: TRBV6-1; D: -; size: -; J: TRBJ1-1; DNA: TGTGCCAGCAGTGACGGGACTGTGAAAGCTTTCTTT; CDR3: CASSDGTVKAFF
V: TRBV18; D: -; size: -; J: TRBJ2-2; DNA: TGTGCCAGCTCACCACTCACCACGAACACCGGGGAGCTGTTTTTT; CDR3: CASSPLTTNTGELFF
V: TRBV7-2; D: TRBD1; size: -; J: TRBJ2-2; DNA: TGTGCCAGCAGTTTCAACAGGGGAGGGGAGCTGTTTTTT; CDR3: CASSFNRGGELFF
V: TRBV6-5; D: TRBD1; size: -; J: TRBJ2-2; DNA: TGTGCCAGCACTCTGACAGGGGTGTCCGGGGAGCTGTTTTTT; CDR3: CASTLTGVSGELFF